This TCR beta chain is drawn from a study of T cells in Graves' hyperthyroidism and ophthalmopathy. Study-level points and caveats: Ophthalmopathy was model-predicted a median roughly 6.5 months pre-onset. Stable hyperthyroidism and ophthalmopathy were separated using 13 V-J signatures.

The CDR3 is 12 amino acids. Germline CDR1 reads LNHDA; CDR2 reads SQIVND (reference sequence). In regard to this clonotype: Its antigen remains unidentified. One end of the junction fails to match germline, which may point to a read error.

Amplification yielded TCR beta CDR3 regions, with RNA transcripts as the source. HTBI primers were the set used in a first-round RT-PCR of the TCR CDR3. From the multiplex PCR reads, TCRdb called clonotypes with MiXCR, one entry per CDR3 protein. Of fewer than 250,000 distinct CDR3 sequences listed, approximately 17% are singletons. The sequencing input was blood. V and J are TRBV19 and TRBJ2-1, with D unresolved. This receptor was identified in a man aged 50 or older with Graves' hyperthyroidism. In DNA form, the CDR3 reads TGTGCCAGTCAGGCGCGGTACAATGAGCGGTTCTTC. The encoded protein is CASQARYNERFF.